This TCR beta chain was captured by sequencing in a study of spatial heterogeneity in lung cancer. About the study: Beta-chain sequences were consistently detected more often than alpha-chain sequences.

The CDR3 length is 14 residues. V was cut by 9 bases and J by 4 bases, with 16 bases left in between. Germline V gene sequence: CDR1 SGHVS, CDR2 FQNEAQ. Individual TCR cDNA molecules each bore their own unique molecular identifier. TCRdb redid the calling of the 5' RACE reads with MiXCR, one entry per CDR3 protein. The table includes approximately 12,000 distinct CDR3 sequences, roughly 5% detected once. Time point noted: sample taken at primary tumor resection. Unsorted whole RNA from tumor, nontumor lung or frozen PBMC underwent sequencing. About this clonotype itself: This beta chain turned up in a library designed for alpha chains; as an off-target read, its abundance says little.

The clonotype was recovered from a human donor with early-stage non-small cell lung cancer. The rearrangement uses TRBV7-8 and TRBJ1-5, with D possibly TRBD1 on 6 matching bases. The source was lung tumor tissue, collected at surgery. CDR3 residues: CASIQGSGNQPQHF. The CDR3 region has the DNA TGTGCCAGTATCCAGGGGTCGGGGAATCAGCCCCAGCATTTT.